A selection of T cell receptor beta chains follows, all from one sample in a study of identical twins. One entry per CDR3 protein results from TCRdb running MiXCR on the 5' RACE reads. The sample includes some 320,000 distinct CDR3 sequences, approximately 13% of them seen just once. These same records also appear under a second study, on yellow fever vaccine responses in identical twins.

What was sequenced was CD8+ T cells sorted from blood. These receptors were taken from a woman aged 18-29 years in good health. Each CDR3 is given with its conserved first and last residue. D genes are given only for firm matches. The size field is filled for only some rows; it gives once, few, many or a size class.

j_call clone_size v_call d_call cdr3_aa cdr3_nt
TRBJ2-1 few TRBV4-2 TRBD2 CASSRLAGGPNEQFF TGTGCCAGCAGCCGACTAGCGGGGGGGCCTAATGAGCAGTTCTTC
TRBJ2-1 many TRBV29-1 TRBD2 CSVEGLAGRYNEQFF TGCAGCGTTGAAGGGCTAGCGGGACGTTACAATGAGCAGTTCTTC
TRBJ2-1 - TRBV7-9 TRBD1 CASSLIRQGSYEQFF TGTGCCAGCAGCTTAATCAGACAGGGGTCATATGAGCAGTTCTTC
TRBJ2-1 many TRBV7-9 - CASSLGGGNEQFF TGTGCCAGCAGCTTAGGTGGGGGGAATGAGCAGTTCTTC
TRBJ2-3 few TRBV10-2 TRBD2 CASREAGGRTDTQYF TGCGCCAGCAGGGAAGCGGGGGGCCGCACAGATACGCAGTATTTT
TRBJ1-1 few TRBV9 TRBD1 CASSEQGAGDEAFF TGTGCCAGCAGCGAACAGGGGGCTGGGGATGAAGCTTTCTTT
TRBJ2-7 few TRBV20-1 - CSARDAGGSYEQYF TGCAGTGCTAGAGACGCGGGTGGATCCTACGAGCAGTACTTC
TRBJ2-3 few TRBV20-1 - CCARGVFHGPSTDTQYF TGCTGTGCTAGAGGCGTGTTCCATGGCCCTAGCACAGATACGCAGTATTTT
TRBJ2-3 - TRBV7-3 - CASSLLTSAGVNTQYF TGTGCCAGCAGCTTACTAACTAGCGCAGGGGTAAATACGCAGTATTTT
TRBJ2-1 - TRBV2 TRBD1 CASQGQVSSYNEQFF TGTGCCAGCCAAGGACAGGTGAGCTCCTACAATGAGCAGTTCTTC
TRBJ2-5 - TRBV20-1 TRBD2 CSATGLAEIVKETQYF TGCAGTGCTACGGGACTAGCGGAGATCGTTAAAGAGACCCAGTACTTC
TRBJ2-3 few TRBV27 TRBD2 CASRLYSGASDTQYF TGTGCCAGCAGATTATATAGCGGGGCCTCAGATACGCAGTATTTT
TRBJ1-2 few TRBV6-1 TRBD1 CASRDRGPNYGYTF TGTGCCAGCAGGGACAGGGGACCTAACTATGGCTACACCTTC
TRBJ1-1 - TRBV14 - CASLLTLNTEAFF TGTGCCAGCCTTTTAACATTGAACACTGAAGCTTTCTTT
TRBJ1-6 - TRBV11-2 TRBD1 CASSLDSTGVSPLHF TGTGCCAGCAGCTTAGATTCGACAGGGGTTTCACCCCTCCACTTT
TRBJ2-1 - TRBV28 - CASSDMLSLDLDEQFF TGTGCCAGCAGCGATATGCTTTCGTTGGATCTGGATGAGCAGTTCTTC
TRBJ2-1 - TRBV5-6 - CAAGRSSYNEQFF TGTGCCGCGGGGAGAAGCTCCTACAATGAGCAGTTCTTC
TRBJ2-1 few TRBV20-1 - CSATADQRADNEQFF TGCAGTGCTACCGCGGACCAACGTGCCGACAATGAGCAGTTCTTC
TRBJ2-7 - TRBV23-1 TRBD2 CASSPRDSFGTSGSLSYEQYF TGCGCCAGCAGTCCACGGGACTCCTTTGGGACTAGCGGGAGTCTCTCCTACGAGCAGTACTTC
TRBJ1-4 few TRBV12-3/TRBV12-4 - CASTDVGAREKLFF TGTGCCAGCACTGACGTCGGGGCTCGGGAAAAACTGTTTTTT
TRBJ2-5 - TRBV6-1 TRBD1 CASRTGGDETQYF TGTGCCAGCAGGACAGGGGGGGATGAGACCCAGTACTTC
TRBJ2-6 many TRBV7-9 - CASSSPLSGANVLTF TGTGCCAGCAGCTCCCCCCTCTCTGGGGCCAACGTCCTGACTTTC
TRBJ2-3 once TRBV21-1 - CASSKAFLGLDTDTQYF TGTGCCAGCAGCAAAGCGTTCTTGGGACTAGATACAGATACGCAGTATTTT
TRBJ1-6 - TRBV5-8 - CASSPYSPLHF TGTGCCAGCAGCCCATATTCACCCCTCCACTTT
TRBJ2-3 few TRBV5-1 - CASSLDRVDTQYF TGCGCCAGCAGCTTGGACAGGGTAGATACGCAGTATTTT
TRBJ1-1 - TRBV3-1 - CASSQVGEGTEAFF TGTGCCAGCAGCCAGGTGGGAGAGGGGACTGAAGCTTTCTTT
TRBJ2-1 - TRBV7-6 TRBD2 CASSLGLAGINEQFF TGTGCCAGCAGCTTGGGACTAGCGGGGATCAATGAGCAGTTCTTC
TRBJ2-5 few TRBV4-2 TRBD2 CASSQGLARGKTQYF TGTGCCAGCAGCCAAGGACTAGCGAGAGGGAAGACCCAGTACTTC
TRBJ2-3 many TRBV2 - CASSEWGENTDTQYF TGTGCCAGCAGTGAATGGGGGGAGAACACAGATACGCAGTATTTT
TRBJ2-7 many TRBV12-3/TRBV12-4 - CASSPPTLTGRQYF TGTGCCAGCAGTCCTCCCACACTCACCGGACGGCAGTACTTC
TRBJ1-2 - TRBV19 - CASWWGANYGYTF TGTGCCAGTTGGTGGGGGGCTAACTATGGCTACACCTTC
TRBJ2-7 - TRBV7-9 - CASSPPVDNRYEQYF TGTGCCAGCAGTCCACCCGTGGACAATCGCTACGAGCAGTACTTC
TRBJ2-2 - TRBV2 - CASRNRENRGELFF TGTGCCAGCAGAAACCGGGAGAACCGGGGGGAGCTGTTTTTT
TRBJ2-7 few TRBV6-2/TRBV6-3 - CASSRVPRARGLDEQYF TGTGCCAGCAGTCGGGTGCCCCGGGCTAGGGGTCTTGACGAGCAGTACTTC
TRBJ2-7 - TRBV15 - CATSRDKGSYEQYF TGTGCCACCAGCAGAGATAAAGGTAGCTACGAGCAGTACTTC
TRBJ2-1 many TRBV5-5 - CASSLVLASYNEQFF TGTGCCAGCAGCTTGGTTCTAGCCTCCTACAATGAGCAGTTCTTC
TRBJ2-1 few TRBV20-1 - CSAQGARSARNNEQFF TGCAGTGCCCAAGGGGCGCGTTCAGCAAGGAACAATGAGCAGTTCTTC
TRBJ2-3 many TRBV6-1 - CASRAYNGGSTDTQYF TGTGCCAGCAGGGCCTACAATGGGGGGTCCACAGATACGCAGTATTTT
TRBJ2-2 few TRBV4-1 - CASSQEEYGELFF TGCGCCAGCAGCCAAGAAGAATACGGGGAGCTGTTTTTT
TRBJ2-1 - TRBV6-1 TRBD2 CANSSLAGGYEQFF TGTGCCAACAGCTCGCTAGCGGGAGGGTATGAGCAGTTCTTC
TRBJ2-3 - TRBV5-5 - CASTVVGGRITDTQYF TGTGCCAGCACCGTGGTGGGGGGGCGGATCACAGATACGCAGTATTTT
TRBJ2-1 few TRBV20-1 TRBD2 CSARIFGEGPYNEQFF TGCAGTGCTAGAATCTTCGGGGAGGGCCCCTACAATGAGCAGTTCTTC
TRBJ2-5 many TRBV24-1 - CATELGETQYF TGTGCCACAGAATTGGGGGAGACCCAGTACTTC
TRBJ2-5 many TRBV15 TRBD1 CATSSWDSQETQYF TGTGCCACCAGCAGCTGGGACAGTCAAGAGACCCAGTACTTC
TRBJ2-3 - TRBV25-1 - CASSGLRTVSTDTQYF TGTGCCAGCAGTGGGTTACGGACAGTTAGCACAGATACGCAGTATTTT
TRBJ1-1 few TRBV19 - CASSMSGGEAFF TGTGCCAGTAGTATGTCGGGGGGTGAAGCTTTCTTT
TRBJ1-1 few TRBV5-1 - CASSFSPTNTEAFF TGCGCCAGCAGCTTTTCACCCACGAACACTGAAGCTTTCTTT
TRBJ2-6 - TRBV5-1 TRBD1 CASSLGSGQSSGANVLTF TGCGCCAGCAGCTTGGGGTCGGGACAGAGCTCTGGGGCCAACGTCCTGACTTTC
TRBJ2-7 few TRBV27 - CASSWDTSPPFGEQYF TGTGCCAGCAGCTGGGATACTAGCCCTCCCTTCGGGGAGCAGTACTTC
TRBJ2-3 - TRBV12-3/TRBV12-4 TRBD2 CASSRTGGIMDTQYF TGTGCCAGCAGTCGGACGGGAGGAATTATGGATACGCAGTATTTT
TRBJ2-5 few TRBV19 - CASSFTGFRETQYF TGTGCCAGTAGTTTCACAGGGTTTCGAGAGACCCAGTACTTC